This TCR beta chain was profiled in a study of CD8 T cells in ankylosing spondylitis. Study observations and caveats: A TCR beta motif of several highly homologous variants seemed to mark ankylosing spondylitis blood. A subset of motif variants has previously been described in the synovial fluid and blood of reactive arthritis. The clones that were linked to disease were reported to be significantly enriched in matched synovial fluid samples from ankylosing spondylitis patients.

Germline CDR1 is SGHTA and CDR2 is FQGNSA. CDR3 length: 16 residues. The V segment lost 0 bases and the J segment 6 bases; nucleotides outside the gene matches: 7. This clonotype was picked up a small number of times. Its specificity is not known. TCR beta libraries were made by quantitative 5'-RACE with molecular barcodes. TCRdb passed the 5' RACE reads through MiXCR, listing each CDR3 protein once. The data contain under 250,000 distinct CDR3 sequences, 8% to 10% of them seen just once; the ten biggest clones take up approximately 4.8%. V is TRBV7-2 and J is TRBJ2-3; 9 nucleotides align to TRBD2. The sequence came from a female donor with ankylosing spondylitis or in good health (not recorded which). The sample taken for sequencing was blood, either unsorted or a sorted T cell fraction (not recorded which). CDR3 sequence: CASSLAQLAGRDTQYF. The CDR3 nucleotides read TGTGCCAGCAGCTTAGCTCAACTAGCGGGCAGGGATACGCAGTATTTT.